Presented here are 20 T cell receptor beta chains from one specimen sequenced in a study of blood T cells in healthy people across ages. For the second PCR, which ran for about 7 to 11 cycles, a sample-barcoded 5' primer and a J-beta primer mix were used. TCRdb called the 5' RACE reads again in MiXCR, with one record for every CDR3 protein. This table has hundreds of thousands of distinct CDR3 sequences, about 42% appearing once. The material sequenced was blood. Receptors originate from a man aged 80 or over in good health.

This clonotype was picked up a small number of times. The chain couples TRBV7-2 to TRBJ2-7, with D uncertain. This CDR3 has 15 amino acids. Trimming left V 5 bases short and J 3 bases short, with 17 bases between. Per the germline V gene, CDR1 is SGHTA and CDR2 is FQGNSA. The CDR3 loop reads CASSLSGSKDYEQYF. The CDR3 coding sequence is TGTGCCAGCAGCCTTAGTGGTTCTAAGGACTACGAGCAGTACTTC.

This clonotype was detected a few times. The V and J genes are TRBV30 and TRBJ1-4, with D uncertain. The CDR3 is 12 residues long. Germline V CDR1 and CDR2: GTSNPN, SVGIG (reference sequence). V lost 4 bases and J lost 4, with 7 bases in between. The CDR3: CAWTPGNEKLFF. The CDR3 nucleotides read TGTGCCTGGACCCCCGGTAATGAAAAACTGTTTTTT.

V is TRBV7-9 and J is TRBJ2-2; D is perhaps TRBD1 (5 bases). The CDR3 runs 15 residues. CDR1 and CDR2 from the germline V gene are SEHNR and FQNEAQ (reference sequence). Trimming removed 4 bases at V and 0 bases at J, with 9 bases between. This CDR3 is CASSCRATNTGELFF. The CDR3 nucleotides read TGTGCCAGCAGCTGCAGGGCGACGAACACCGGGGAGCTGTTTTTT. Looking up the rest from reference TRBV7-9 and TRBJ2-2 gives the full variable domain: DTGVSQNPRHKITKRGQNVTFRCDPISEHNRLYWYRQTLGQGPEFLTYFQNEAQLEKSRLLSDRFSAERPKGSFSTLEIQRTEQGDSAMYLCASSCRATNTGELFFGEGSRLTVL.

This clonotype has a handful of counts. J is TRBJ2-7 and V is TRBV6-5; tentatively, D is TRBD2 (5 bases). The V gene lost 7 bases and the J gene lost 6 bases, with 13 bases spanning the gap. The CDR3 loop spans 12 amino acids. Germline CDR1 and CDR2: MNHEY and SVGAGI. CDR3 region: CASMRARGEQYF. CDR3 DNA sequence: TGTGCCAGCATGAGGGCGAGAGGCGAGCAGTACTTC.

This clonotype was picked up a small number of times. The chain carries TRBV12-3 or TRBV12-4 and TRBJ2-5, with 7 bases aligning to TRBD1. J was trimmed by 2 bases and V by 4 bases; bases with no gene match: 7. The CDR3 runs to 15 residues. The CDR3 is CASSSDTGVQETQYF. The CDR3 DNA reads as TGTGCCAGCAGTTCCGATACAGGGGTTCAAGAGACCCAGTACTTC.

There are a few counts of this clonotype. The V gene is TRBV3-1, the J gene TRBJ1-4; D remains unclear. Trimming took off 3 bases at V and 8 bases at J, with 13 bases between the two ends. Germline CDR1 is LGHDT and CDR2 is YNNKEL (reference sequence). CDR3 length: 14 residues. This CDR3 reads CASSQGRSREKLFF. CDR3 in DNA: TGTGCCAGCAGCCAGGGGAGGTCTAGAGAAAAACTGTTTTTT.

V is TRBV28 and J is TRBJ2-6; D is unresolved. The length of the CDR3 is 14 residues. CDR1 is MDHEN, CDR2 SYDVKM, per germline. V lost 6 bases, J lost 0 bases, and 6 bases lay in between. CDR3 in amino acids: CASRSGSGANVLTF. CDR3 DNA: TGTGCCAGCAGGTCCGGCTCTGGGGCCAACGTCCTGACTTTC.

V usage is TRBV7-2 and J usage is TRBJ2-5; the D gene could be TRBD1 or TRBD2 (5 bases each). Germline V CDR1 and CDR2: SGHTA, FQGNSA. The CDR3 is 15 amino acids. Trimming took 3 bases from V and 4 from J, leaving 15 bases between them. The DNA of the CDR3 is TGTGCCAGCAGCTTGGGGCCCGACGGGGCAGAGACCCAGTACTTC. Protein: CASSLGPDGAETQYF.

In this sample, this clonotype turned up a few times. The J gene is TRBJ1-2, the V gene TRBV4-3, with D maybe TRBD1 (6 bases). Trimming removed 1 base at V and 7 bases at J, with 25 bases between. The CDR3 is made up of 18 amino acids. Germline V gene sequence: CDR1 LGHNA, CDR2 YSLEER. This CDR3 is CASSQGHAKGSGAIGYTF. In nucleotides, the CDR3 is TGCGCCAGCAGCCAAGGACACGCAAAAGGCTCGGGGGCAATTGGCTACACCTTC.

The chain has TRBV4-3 and TRBJ1-1; D unclear. Germline values: CDR1 LGHNA, CDR2 YSLEER. Trimming pared 1 base from V and 2 bases from J, leaving 11 bases between. This CDR3 is built from 15 residues. The CDR3 loop is CASSQAPRRNTEAFF. The CDR3 bases are TGCGCCAGCAGCCAAGCCCCCCGACGTAACACTGAAGCTTTCTTT.

The rearrangement uses TRBV5-1 and TRBJ2-2, with 8 bases aligning to TRBD1. This CDR3 region has 20 residues. The V and J ends lost 0 bases and 5 bases, in that order; junction bases with no gene match: 18. The germline V gene encodes CDR1 SGHRS and CDR2 YFSETQ. The CDR3 here is CASSLVSGQGSIGKTGELFF. For the CDR3, the DNA is TGCGCCAGCAGCTTGGTTAGTGGACAGGGTTCGATCGGGAAGACCGGGGAGCTGTTTTTT.

The CDR3 sequence is CSASFESAEETQYF. In nucleotides, the CDR3 is TGCAGTGCTAGTTTCGAAAGTGCGGAAGAGACCCAGTACTTC. The chain carries TRBV20-1 and TRBJ2-5; D not resolved. Germline V gene lookup returns CDR1 DFQATT and CDR2 SNEGSKA (reference sequence). V lost 3 bases and J lost 3, with 14 bases in between. The CDR3 spans 14 residues.

This clonotype was seen only a few times. The chain employs TRBV25-1 and TRBJ2-3, with TRBD1 matching over 10 bases. Per the germline V gene, CDR1 is MGHDK and CDR2 is SYGVNS. There are 17 residues in the CDR3. V dropped 10 bases and J dropped 2; count of bases not matched to a gene: 15. The CDR3 DNA reads TGTGCCACCGAACCTTACGACAGGGGGCTAGACACAGATACGCAGTATTTT. As protein: CATEPYDRGLDTDTQYF.

The rearrangement links TRBV30 to TRBJ1-5, with TRBD1 matching over 7 bases. CDR3 length equals 14 residues. V trimming: 0 bases; J trimming: 4 bases; junction bases outside the gene matches: 3. The germline V gene has CDR1 GTSNPN and CDR2 SVGIG (reference sequence). CDR3 DNA: TGTGCCTGGAGTGTCGGCAGGGGGAATCAGCCCCAGCATTTT. Its protein product is CAWSVGRGNQPQHF.

In its sample, this clonotype was seen a few times. CDR3 sequence reads: CSARASGYHNEQFF. CDR3 nucleotide sequence: TGCAGTGCTAGAGCGTCCGGGTACCACAATGAGCAGTTCTTC. This chain joins TRBV20-1 and TRBJ2-1, with no clear D. Germline CDR1 reads DFQATT; CDR2 reads SNEGSKA (reference sequence). The germline V and J ends were trimmed by 1 base and 5 bases, with 12 bases remaining between them. The CDR3 contains 14 residues.

Concerning this clonotype itself: One junction end disagrees with the germline gene, perhaps due to a read error. The chain couples TRBV14 to TRBJ2-1; D could derive from TRBD1 or TRBD2 (5 bases each). The CDR3 covers 16 residues. Germline V gene lookup returns CDR1 SGHDN and CDR2 FVKESK. Here the CDR3 reads CASSGTRVLSYNEQFF. CDR3 bases: TGTGCCAGCAGCGGGACCAGGGTGCTCTCCTACAATGAACAGTTCTTC.

This clonotype was observed a few times. This chain links TRBV30 with TRBJ1-5, with D possibly matching TRBD1 (6 bases). Looked up from germline, CDR1 is GTSNPN and CDR2 is SVGIG (reference sequence). The CDR3 extends over 14 amino acids. V gave up 1 base and J gave up 4 bases, with 11 bases separating them. CDR3 nucleotide sequence: TGTGCCTGGAGTGCAGGACAGTTTAATCAGCCCCAGCATTTT. Protein sequence: CAWSAGQFNQPQHF.

The chain has TRBV20-1 and TRBJ2-7; perhaps TRBD1 as D (6 bases). Germline values: CDR1 DFQATT, CDR2 SNEGSKA (reference sequence). There are 15 residues in the CDR3. Trimming took off 0 bases at V and 7 bases at J, with 19 bases between the two ends. The DNA for the CDR3 is TGCAGTGCTAGAGAGGAAGGGACAACCTACAATGAGCAGTACTTC. Encoded protein: CSAREEGTTYNEQYF.

This clonotype occurred a few times. The CDR3 DNA sequence: TGCAGTGCTGGGGGCTTCGGGCAGACGAACTACGAGCAGTACTTC. It yields the protein CSAGGFGQTNYEQYF. The V gene is TRBV20-1, the J gene TRBJ2-7, with a possible D match to TRBD1 (6 bases). V lost 5 bases, J lost 3 bases, and 20 bases lay in between. Germline V gene sequence: CDR1 DFQATT, CDR2 SNEGSKA (reference sequence). The CDR3 loop spans 15 amino acids.

The J gene is TRBJ2-7, the V gene TRBV20-1, with a tentative D call TRBD2 (5 bases). The CDR3 sequence is 15 residues long. CDR1 is DFQATT and CDR2 is SNEGSKA in the germline V gene (reference sequence). V shed 0 bases and J shed 7 bases, with 19 bases lying between them. DNA for the CDR3: TGCAGTGCTAGAGATCTGGTGGGAGCCTACAATGAGCAGTACTTC. It is translated as CSARDLVGAYNEQYF.